These 25 T cell receptor beta chains came from one sample sequenced in a study of blood T cells in healthy people across ages. A sample-barcoded 5' primer and a J-beta primer mix were used in a second PCR of about 7 to 11 cycles. Each CDR3 protein gets one entry after TCRdb re-called the 5' RACE reads with MiXCR. The profile shows approximately 810,000 distinct CDR3 sequences, more than 25% of them singletons. The sequenced material came from blood. These receptors came from a woman older than 75 in good health.

This clonotype was seen more than once but under ten times. This may arise from a read error, as a much more abundant clone is one base away. The V gene is TRBV10-3, the J gene TRBJ2-5; no firm D call. The CDR3 length is 14 residues. The V end lost 0 bases, the J end lost 11 bases, and 16 bases lay between the germline ends. CDR1 is ENHRY, CDR2 SYGVKD, per germline. The chain's CDR3 is CAISESEVNNEQYF. The CDR3, as DNA: TGTGCCATCAGTGAGTCGGAAGTGAACAATGAGCAGTACTTC.

J is TRBJ1-6 and V is TRBV7-2; no definite D call. CDR1 and CDR2 from the germline V gene are SGHTA and FQGNSA. The CDR3 spans 17 residues. V was cut by 4 bases and J by 9 bases, with 22 bases left in between. CDR3 coding DNA: TGTGCCAGCAGCTCAGCTCTTGTGGGTATAGAGGGTTCACCCCTCCACTTT. This codes for CASSSALVGIEGSPLHF.

CDR3 sequence reads: CASRGGQLNYEQYF. For the CDR3, the DNA is TGTGCCAGTCGGGGGGGACAGCTAAACTACGAGCAGTACTTC. The chain has TRBV5-6 and TRBJ2-7; a weak D match, TRBD2 (8 bases). Germline values: CDR1 SGHDT, CDR2 YYEEEE. This CDR3 is built from 14 residues. Trimming stripped 8 bases from V and 3 bases from J, with 18 bases between.

This clonotype was detected once. Since a much larger clone is just one base distant, this may be a read error. V gene TRBV7-9 combines with J gene TRBJ1-2, with a possible D match to TRBD1 (5 bases). CDR1 and CDR2 (germline): SEHNR, FQNEAQ (reference sequence). This CDR3 spans 13 amino acids. The CDR3 spells CASSLGGGVGCTF. In nucleotides, the CDR3 is TGTGCCAGCAGCTTAGGAGGAGGGGTTGGCTGCACCTTC.

This clonotype was found many times. The chain has TRBV10-1 and TRBJ2-5; TRBD1 matches 7 bases. Germline trimming cut 0 bases from V and 5 bases from J; bases unmatched to any gene: 9. In germline, CDR1 is WNHNN, CDR2 SYGVQD (reference sequence). The CDR3 sequence is 16 residues long. As DNA, the CDR3 is TGCGCCAGCAGTGAGTCCTCAGGGGGTTTGCGGGAGACCCAGTACTTC. Protein product: CASSESSGGLRETQYF.

This clonotype was counted ten times or more. The V gene is TRBV12-3 or TRBV12-4, the J gene TRBJ2-4; D remains unclear. V was shortened by 3 bases and J by 0 bases, with 6 bases between the two germline ends. The CDR3 extends over 14 amino acids. CDR3 in amino acids: CASSFTVAKNIQYF. Here the CDR3 DNA reads TGTGCCAGCAGTTTTACAGTAGCCAAAAACATTCAGTACTTC.

This clonotype was observed at least ten times. The chain combines TRBV20-1 with TRBJ2-5; 10 nucleotides match TRBD2. The germline V gene encodes CDR1 DFQATT and CDR2 SNEGSKA (reference sequence). This CDR3 is built from 15 residues. Losses at the gene ends were 2 bases for V and 4 bases for J; bases not matched to a gene: 7. The CDR3 nucleotides are TGCAGTGCTAGATCGAGCGGGGGGGCGGGAGAGACCCAGTACTTC. Encoded protein: CSARSSGGAGETQYF.

Here the CDR3 reads CASSFRTRGGDTQYF. CDR3 in DNA: TGTGCCAGCAGTTTCCGGACGAGGGGTGGAGATACGCAGTATTTT. The chain joins TRBV28 to TRBJ2-3; D tentatively fits TRBD1 or TRBD2 (5 bases each). Trimming removed 3 bases from V and 5 bases from J, with 15 bases in between. This CDR3 contains 15 residues. Germline V gene lookup returns CDR1 MDHEN and CDR2 SYDVKM.

On this clonotype itself: A junction boundary mismatches the germline segment, possibly from a read error. V gene TRBV7-7 combines with J gene TRBJ2-7; D perhaps matches TRBD2 (6 bases). The CDR3 is 15 residues long. The germline gives CDR1 SSHAT, CDR2 FNYEAQ (reference sequence). The CDR3 spells CASSPRGGRAYEQYF. CDR3 nucleotides: TGTGCTAGCAGCCCCCGGGGAGGCAGAGCCTACGAGCAGTACTTC.

The chain recombines TRBV12-3 or TRBV12-4 with TRBJ1-1; TRBD1 matches at 7 bases. Trimming at V came to 6 bases and at J to 0 bases, leaving 7 bases not matched to a gene. The CDR3 loop spans 15 amino acids. This CDR3 reads CASSLRTGVNTEAFF. The DNA of the CDR3 is TGTGCCAGCAGCCTACGGACAGGTGTGAACACTGAAGCTTTCTTT.

This clonotype came up a few times. A much larger clone differs by one base, so this may be a read error. CDR3 protein: CAGSSGGVILETQYF. The DNA for the CDR3 is TGTGCCGGCAGCAGCGGGGGGGTCATACTAGAGACGCAGTATTTT. This chain connects TRBV7-9 to TRBJ2-3; 10 nucleotides agree with TRBD2. Germline V CDR1 and CDR2: SEHNR, FQNEAQ (reference sequence). The CDR3 sequence is 15 residues long. Filled out from reference TRBV7-9 and TRBJ2-3, the complete variable domain reads DTGVSQNPRHKITKRGQNVTFRCDPISEHNRLYWYRQTLGQGPEFLTYFQNEAQLEKSRLLSDRFSAERPKGSFSTLEIQRTEQGDSAMYLCAGSSGGVILETQYFGPGTRLTVL.

Ten or more counts support this clonotype. V and J are TRBV12-3 or TRBV12-4 and TRBJ2-4; D is tentatively TRBD1 or TRBD2 (5 bases each). V was pared by 3 bases and J by 0 bases, with 15 bases between. CDR3 length: 17 residues. This CDR3 reads CASSFPAGTLAKNIQYF. The CDR3 DNA sequence: TGTGCCAGCAGTTTCCCCGCAGGGACGCTAGCCAAAAACATTCAGTACTTC.

This clonotype came up a few times. A much larger clonotype is one base distant, so this may be a read error. The genes are TRBV15 and TRBJ2-5; 7 bases map to TRBD2. Unmatched junction bases numbered 16, after V lost 4 bases and J lost 11 bases. Germline V gene lookup returns CDR1 LNHNV and CDR2 YYDKDF (reference sequence). The CDR3 consists of 15 residues. The CDR3 DNA is TGTGCCACCAGCAATAGGCTAGCGGATACAATGAAGCAGTACTTC. Protein: CATSNRLADTMKQYF.

The V call is TRBV6-5, the J call TRBJ2-7; unclear D gene. Trimming removed 2 bases from V and 3 bases from J, with 11 bases in between. Germline assignment: CDR1 MNHEY and CDR2 SVGAGI. This CDR3 contains 14 residues. CDR3 in DNA: TGTGCCAGCAGTTACCTCAGGTCGGGCTACGAGCAGTACTTC. Protein product: CASSYLRSGYEQYF.

The chain links TRBV20-1 to TRBJ2-7; 9 nucleotides align to TRBD2. The germline V gene has CDR1 DFQATT and CDR2 SNEGSKA (reference sequence). The junction had 12 bases not matched to a gene; V was cut back by 7 bases and J by 5 bases. The CDR3 runs to 14 residues. CDR3 loop: CSGLAESSCDEQYF. CDR3 bases: TGCAGTGGACTAGCGGAGTCGTCTTGTGACGAGCAGTACTTC.

This clonotype was recorded at least ten times. Given a much more abundant clone one base away, this may be a read error. The J gene is TRBJ2-7, the V gene TRBV20-1; D might be TRBD1 or TRBD2, each matching 6 bases. The CDR3 loop spans 14 amino acids. The V end was cut by 6 bases, the J end by 7 bases, with 22 bases between. From germline, CDR1 is DFQATT and CDR2 SNEGSKA (reference sequence). The DNA for the CDR3 is TGCAGTGCAATTGGAGGGGGGAGTGTGGGGGAGCAGTACTTC. Translating gives CSAIGGGSVGEQYF.

About this clonotype: It may be a read error: a sequence one base away is much more abundant. The V gene is TRBV7-6, the J gene TRBJ2-4; 7 nucleotides line up with TRBD1. CDR3 size: 17 residues. Germline assignment: CDR1 SGHVS and CDR2 FNYEAQ. This CDR3 reads CASSSTRGWGPKNVQYF. Here the CDR3 DNA reads TGTGCCAGCAGCTCTACCAGGGGGTGGGGTCCCAAAAACGTTCAGTACTTC.

This clonotype was found a few times. The CDR3 DNA reads as TGTGCCAGTAGCCAGGACTCCAATTCACCCCTCCACTTT. This sequence encodes CASSQDSNSPLHF. The rearrangement joins TRBV19 to TRBJ1-6, with unresolved D. Germline V gene lookup returns CDR1 LNHDA and CDR2 SQIVND (reference sequence). Trimming removed 6 bases at V and 7 bases at J, with 10 bases between. There are 13 residues in the CDR3.

There are many counts of this clonotype. The J gene is TRBJ2-5, the V gene TRBV5-1; 11 positions match TRBD1. The V gene end was trimmed by 2 bases and the J gene end by 3 bases; junction bases not matched to a gene: 3. The CDR3 has 15 residues. CDR1 SGHRS and CDR2 YFSETQ come from the germline V gene. In DNA, the CDR3 is TGCGCCAGCAGCTTCCGGACAGGGGGCGAAGAGACCCAGTACTTC. Encoded protein: CASSFRTGGEETQYF.

With regard to this clonotype: A much larger clone is a single base away; this may be a read error. The rearrangement links TRBV7-3 to TRBJ2-1, with TRBD2 matching 11 bases. CDR1 SGHTA and CDR2 FQGTGA come from the germline V gene. The CDR3 loop spans 15 amino acids. The junction had 4 bases not matched to a gene; V was cut back by 4 bases and J by 5 bases. This chain's CDR3 is CASSWGLADHNEQFF. In DNA form, the CDR3 reads TGTGCCAGCAGCTGGGGACTAGCGGACCACAATGAGCAGTTCTTC.

This chain joins TRBV20-1 and TRBJ2-7; possibly TRBD1 for D (6 bases). Germline V lookup: CDR1 DFQATT, CDR2 SNEGSKA (reference sequence). The CDR3 extends over 13 amino acids. Trimming removed 7 bases from V and 2 bases from J, with 15 bases in between. CDR3 residues: CSVSQGNTYEQYF. DNA for the CDR3: TGCAGTGTGAGTCAGGGGAATACCTACGAGCAGTACTTC.

This clonotype has more than one count but fewer than ten. V is TRBV10-3 and J is TRBJ1-6, with 8 bases identical to TRBD1. This CDR3 contains 14 residues. Germline CDR1 is ENHRY and CDR2 is SYGVKD. V was clipped by 4 bases and J by 10 bases; unmatched bases: 6. The CDR3 protein is CAISGDRGYSPLHF. The CDR3 region has the DNA TGTGCCATCAGTGGAGACAGGGGTTACTCACCCCTCCACTTT.

This clonotype was picked up one time. This chain connects TRBV3-1 to TRBJ1-5; tentative D call: TRBD1 (5 bases). Germline values: CDR1 LGHDT, CDR2 YNNKEL (reference sequence). V gave up 0 bases and J gave up 6 bases, with 12 bases separating them. This CDR3 has 15 amino acids. Here the CDR3 reads CASSQDAGGGQPQHF. The DNA of the CDR3 is TGTGCCAGCAGCCAAGATGCGGGGGGGGGTCAGCCCCAGCATTTT.

There are many counts of this clonotype. The rearrangement joins TRBV27 to TRBJ1-2; D is ambiguous. Germline CDR1 is MNHEY and CDR2 is SMNVEV (reference sequence). Trimming shortened V by 5 bases and J by 8 bases, and 15 bases separated the two germline ends. The CDR3 totals 13 residues. CDR3 sequence (DNA): TGTGCCAGCAGTCTTACCCAACTGCAAGGCTACACCTTC. Protein product: CASSLTQLQGYTF.

With respect to this clonotype: A much larger clone is a single base away; this may be a read error. V usage is TRBV6-5 and J usage is TRBJ1-5; 12 bases agree with TRBD1. This CDR3 is 15 amino acids long. Germline V gene data show CDR1 as MNHEY and CDR2 as SVGAGI. The V gene end was trimmed by 6 bases and the J gene end by 6 bases; junction bases not matched to a gene: 6. CDR3 protein: CASRAGTGGSQPQHF. The CDR3 bases are TGTGCCAGCAGGGCCGGGACAGGGGGCAGTCAGCCCCAGCATTTT.